Listed below are T cell receptor beta chains from one sample, sequenced in a study of response to subunit inactivated influenza vaccine. TCRdb analysed the RT-PCR reads with MiXCR anew, one entry per CDR3 protein. The sample includes about 520,000 distinct CDR3 sequences, 25% seen only once; the top ten take approximately 2%. The source material was CD4+ T cells sorted from PBMCs, sampled 5 days after vaccination. These receptors all come from a man aged 45-60 years who received an inactivated influenza vaccine. The CDR3 runs from the conserved cysteine through the conserved F or W. A D gene is named only where the DNA matches it firmly.

d_gene | j_gene | v_gene | CDR3aa
- | TRBJ1-4 | TRBV2 | CATSGTGEKLFF
- | TRBJ1-6 | TRBV7-3 | CASSLNLNSPLHF
TRBD2 | TRBJ2-3 | TRBV7-2 | CASSLKAGGADTQYF
- | TRBJ2-7 | TRBV5-4 | CASSIEPGHGYEQYF
TRBD2 | TRBJ2-1 | TRBV20-1 | CSARGRAYNEQFF
TRBD2 | TRBJ2-5 | TRBV7-2 | CASSLALAGGPWETQYF
- | TRBJ1-2 | TRBV5-1 | CASGSSTGNYGYTF
- | TRBJ1-1 | TRBV5-1 | CASGAQGNTEAFF
- | TRBJ2-7 | TRBV29-1 | CSVTYGAPREQYF
- | TRBJ1-4 | TRBV9 | CASSTGESNEKLFF
TRBD1 | TRBJ2-1 | TRBV24-1 | CATSDRTGKPGGNEQFF
- | TRBJ2-3 | TRBV20-1 | CSARLLGKPQDTQYF
- | TRBJ2-1 | TRBV5-1 | CASSLLGEVADNEQFF